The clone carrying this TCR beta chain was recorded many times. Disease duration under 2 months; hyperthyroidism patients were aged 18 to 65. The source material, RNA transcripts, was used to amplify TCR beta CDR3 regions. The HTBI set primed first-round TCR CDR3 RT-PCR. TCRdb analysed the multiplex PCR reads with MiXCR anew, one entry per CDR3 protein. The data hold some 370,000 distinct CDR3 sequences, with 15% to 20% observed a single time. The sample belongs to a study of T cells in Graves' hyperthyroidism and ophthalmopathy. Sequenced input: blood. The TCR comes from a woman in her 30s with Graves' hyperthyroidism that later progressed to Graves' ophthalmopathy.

CDR3 coding DNA: TGCGCCAGCAGCTTGACAGGGGGCAATGAGCAGTTCTTC. It is translated as CASSLTGGNEQFF. The chain employs TRBV5-1 and TRBJ2-1; TRBD1 aligns across 8 bases. Unmatched junction bases numbered 0, after V lost 1 base and J lost 6 bases. Germline V gene lookup returns CDR1 SGHRS and CDR2 YFSETQ. This CDR3 contains 13 residues. The whole variable domain, remainder taken from reference TRBV5-1 and TRBJ2-1, is KAGVTQTPRYLIKTRGQQVTLSCSPISGHRSVSWYQQTPGQGLQFLFEYFSETQRNKGNFPGRFSGRQFSNSRSEMNVSTLELGDSALYLCASSLTGGNEQFFGPGTRLTVL.